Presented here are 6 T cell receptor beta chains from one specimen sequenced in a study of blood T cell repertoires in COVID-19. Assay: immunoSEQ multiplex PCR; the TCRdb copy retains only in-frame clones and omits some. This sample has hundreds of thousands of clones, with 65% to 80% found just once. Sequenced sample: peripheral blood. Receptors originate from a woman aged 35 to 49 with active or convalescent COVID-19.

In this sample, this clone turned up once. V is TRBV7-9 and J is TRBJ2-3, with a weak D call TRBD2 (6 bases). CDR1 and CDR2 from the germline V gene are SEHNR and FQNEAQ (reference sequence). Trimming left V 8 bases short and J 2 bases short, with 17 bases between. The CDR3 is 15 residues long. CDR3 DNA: TGTGCCAGCGGCTCAAGCGGGCGGGTCACAGATACGCAGTATTTT. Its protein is CASGSSGRVTDTQYF.

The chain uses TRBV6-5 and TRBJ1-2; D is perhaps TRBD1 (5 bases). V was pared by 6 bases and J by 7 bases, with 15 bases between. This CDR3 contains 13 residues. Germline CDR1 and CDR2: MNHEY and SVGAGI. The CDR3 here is CASSWGEGAGYTF. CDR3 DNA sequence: TGTGCCAGCAGCTGGGGGGAAGGAGCTGGCTACACCTTC.

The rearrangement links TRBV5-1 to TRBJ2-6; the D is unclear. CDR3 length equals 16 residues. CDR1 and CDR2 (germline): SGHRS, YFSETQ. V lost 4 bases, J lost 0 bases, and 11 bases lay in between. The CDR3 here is CASSPPRVSGANVLTF. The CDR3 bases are TGCGCCAGCAGCCCACCTAGAGTCTCTGGGGCCAACGTCCTGACTTTC. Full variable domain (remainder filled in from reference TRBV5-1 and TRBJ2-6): KAGVTQTPRYLIKTRGQQVTLSCSPISGHRSVSWYQQTPGQGLQFLFEYFSETQRNKGNFPGRFSGRQFSNSRSEMNVSTLELGDSALYLCASSPPRVSGANVLTFGAGSRLTVL.

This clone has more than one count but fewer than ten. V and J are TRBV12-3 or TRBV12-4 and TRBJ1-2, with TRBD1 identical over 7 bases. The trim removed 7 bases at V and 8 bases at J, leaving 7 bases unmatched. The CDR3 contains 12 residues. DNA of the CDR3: TGTGCCAGCAATACAGGGGTCGGCGGCTACACCTTC. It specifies CASNTGVGGYTF.

CDR3 protein: CASSLGRGVTEAFF. The CDR3 bases are TGCGCCAGCAGCTTGGGGCGGGGAGTCACTGAAGCTTTCTTT. The chain couples TRBV5-1 to TRBJ1-1; D not certain. V dropped 0 bases and J dropped 4 bases, with 10 bases sitting between them. CDR3 length: 14 residues. Germline loops: CDR1 SGHRS, CDR2 YFSETQ.

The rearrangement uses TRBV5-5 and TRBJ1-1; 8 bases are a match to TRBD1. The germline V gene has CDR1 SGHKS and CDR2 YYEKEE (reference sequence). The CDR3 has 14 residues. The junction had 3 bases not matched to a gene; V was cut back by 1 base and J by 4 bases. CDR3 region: CASSLTGGSTEAFF. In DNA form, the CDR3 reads TGTGCCAGCAGCTTGACAGGGGGTTCCACTGAAGCTTTCTTT.